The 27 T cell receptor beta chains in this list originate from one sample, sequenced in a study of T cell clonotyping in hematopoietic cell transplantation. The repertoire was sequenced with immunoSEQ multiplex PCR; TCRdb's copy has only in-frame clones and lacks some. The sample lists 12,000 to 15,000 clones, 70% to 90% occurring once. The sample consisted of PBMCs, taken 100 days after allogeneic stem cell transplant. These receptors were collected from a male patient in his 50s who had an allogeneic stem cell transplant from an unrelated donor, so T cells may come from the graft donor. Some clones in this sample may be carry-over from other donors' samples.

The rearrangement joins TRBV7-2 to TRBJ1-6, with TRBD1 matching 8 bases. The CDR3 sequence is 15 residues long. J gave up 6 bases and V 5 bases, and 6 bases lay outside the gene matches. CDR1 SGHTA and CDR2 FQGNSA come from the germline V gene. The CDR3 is CASSPTGAGNSPLHF. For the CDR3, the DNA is TGTGCCAGCAGCCCGACAGGGGCCGGTAATTCACCCCTCCACTTT.

DNA of the CDR3: TGTGCCAGCAGCTTGGAGACAGGGAAAGCTGAAGCTTTCTTT. This encodes CASSLETGKAEAFF. This sequence joins TRBV5-4 and TRBJ1-1, with 7 positions matching TRBD1. This CDR3 is 14 amino acids long. Germline values: CDR1 SGHNT, CDR2 YYREEE (reference sequence). Germline trimming cut 0 bases from V and 6 bases from J; bases unmatched to any gene: 5.

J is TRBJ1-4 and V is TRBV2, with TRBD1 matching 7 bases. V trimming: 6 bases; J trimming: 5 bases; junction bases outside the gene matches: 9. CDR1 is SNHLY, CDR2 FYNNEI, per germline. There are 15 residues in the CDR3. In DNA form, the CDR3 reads TGTGCCAGCAGCCAAGCGGACAGGTTGAATGAAAAACTGTTTTTT. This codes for CASSQADRLNEKLFF.

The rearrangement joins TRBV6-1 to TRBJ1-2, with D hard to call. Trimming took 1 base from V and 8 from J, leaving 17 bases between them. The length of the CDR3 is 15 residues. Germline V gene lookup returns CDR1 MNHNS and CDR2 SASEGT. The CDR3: CASSEGVSGKEGYTF. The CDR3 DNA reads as TGTGCCAGCAGTGAAGGGGTTTCGGGGAAGGAGGGCTACACCTTC.

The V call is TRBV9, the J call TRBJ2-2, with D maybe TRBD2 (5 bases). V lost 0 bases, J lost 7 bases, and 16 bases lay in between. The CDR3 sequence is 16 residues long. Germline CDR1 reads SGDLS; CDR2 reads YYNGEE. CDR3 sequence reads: CASSVGSSRTGGELFF. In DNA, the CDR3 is TGTGCCAGCAGCGTAGGTTCTAGCCGCACCGGCGGGGAGCTGTTTTTT. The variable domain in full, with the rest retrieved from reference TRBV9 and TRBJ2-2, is DSGVTQTPKHLITATGQRVTLRCSPRSGDLSVYWYQQSLDQGLQFLIQYYNGEERAKGNILERFSAQQFPDLHSELNLSSLELGDSALYFCASSVGSSRTGGELFFGEGSRLTVL.

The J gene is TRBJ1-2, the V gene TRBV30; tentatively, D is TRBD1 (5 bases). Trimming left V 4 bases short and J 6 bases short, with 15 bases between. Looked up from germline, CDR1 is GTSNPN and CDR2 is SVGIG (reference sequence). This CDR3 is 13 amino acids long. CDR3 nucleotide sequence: TGTGCCTGGACTTTAAGACAGCAGGATGGCTACACCTTC. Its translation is CAWTLRQQDGYTF.

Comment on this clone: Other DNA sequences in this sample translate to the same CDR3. In DNA form, the CDR3 reads TGCGCCAGCAGCCAATTGACTGTTAGCAATCAGCCCCAGCATTTT. It yields the protein CASSQLTVSNQPQHF. The chain links TRBV4-1 to TRBJ1-5; D unclear. The CDR3 runs 15 residues. Germline V gene data show CDR1 as MGHRA and CDR2 as YSYEKL. V was trimmed by 2 bases and J by 0 bases, leaving 8 bases between them.

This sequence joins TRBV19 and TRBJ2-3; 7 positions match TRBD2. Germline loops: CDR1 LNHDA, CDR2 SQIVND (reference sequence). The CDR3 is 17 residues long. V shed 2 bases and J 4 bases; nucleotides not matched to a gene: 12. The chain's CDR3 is CASSIRRQRGRADTQYF. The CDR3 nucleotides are TGTGCCAGTAGTATACGGCGCCAGCGGGGAAGGGCAGATACGCAGTATTTT.

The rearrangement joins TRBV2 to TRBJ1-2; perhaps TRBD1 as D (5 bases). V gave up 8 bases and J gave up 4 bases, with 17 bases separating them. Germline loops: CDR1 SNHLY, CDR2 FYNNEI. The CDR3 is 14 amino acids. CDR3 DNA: TGTGCCAGCTGGGTATCGGGACTCAGCTATGGCTACACCTTC. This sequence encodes CASWVSGLSYGYTF. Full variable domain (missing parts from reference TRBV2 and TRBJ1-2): EPEVTQTPSHQVTQMGQEVILRCVPISNHLYFYWYRQILGQKVEFLVSFYNNEISEKSEIFDDQFSVERPDGSNFTLKIRSTKLEDSAMYFCASWVSGLSYGYTFGSGTRLTVV.

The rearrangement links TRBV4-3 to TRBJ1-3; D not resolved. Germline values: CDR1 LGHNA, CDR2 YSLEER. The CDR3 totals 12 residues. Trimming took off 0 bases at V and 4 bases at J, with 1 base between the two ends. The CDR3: CASSQEGNTIYF. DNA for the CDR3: TGCGCCAGCAGCCAAGAAGGAAACACCATATATTTT.

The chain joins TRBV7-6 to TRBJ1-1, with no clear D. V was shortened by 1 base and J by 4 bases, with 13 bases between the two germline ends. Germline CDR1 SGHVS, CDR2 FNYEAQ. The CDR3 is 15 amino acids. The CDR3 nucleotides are TGTGCCAGCAGCTTAGGGGAACAATGGACCACTGAAGCTTTCTTT. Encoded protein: CASSLGEQWTTEAFF.

CDR3 nucleotides: TGTGCCAGCAGCCCGGATGGGGTGTATGAAGCTTTCTTT. It is translated as CASSPDGVYEAFF. The chain employs TRBV4-2 and TRBJ1-1; D unresolved. CDR1 and CDR2 from the germline V gene are LGHNA and YNFKEQ. The germline V and J ends were trimmed by 4 bases and 7 bases, with 13 bases remaining between them. CDR3 size: 13 residues.

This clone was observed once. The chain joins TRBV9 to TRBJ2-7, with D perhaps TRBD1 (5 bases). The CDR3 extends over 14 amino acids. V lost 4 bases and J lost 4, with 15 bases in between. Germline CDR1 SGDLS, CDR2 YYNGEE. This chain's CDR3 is CASSQGHGGYEQYF. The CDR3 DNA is TGTGCCAGCAGCCAAGGACATGGTGGGTACGAGCAGTACTTC.

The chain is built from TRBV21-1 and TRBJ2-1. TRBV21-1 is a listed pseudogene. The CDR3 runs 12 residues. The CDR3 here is CARTWGYNEQFF. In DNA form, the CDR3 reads TGTGCCAGAACCTGGGGGTACAATGAGCAGTTCTTC.

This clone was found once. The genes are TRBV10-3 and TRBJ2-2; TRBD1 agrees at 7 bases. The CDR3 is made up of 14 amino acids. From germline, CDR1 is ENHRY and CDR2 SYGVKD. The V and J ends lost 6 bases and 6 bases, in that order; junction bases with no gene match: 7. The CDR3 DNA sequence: TGTGCCATCAGGATGGACAGGACAGCCGGGGAGCTGTTTTTT. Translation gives CAIRMDRTAGELFF.

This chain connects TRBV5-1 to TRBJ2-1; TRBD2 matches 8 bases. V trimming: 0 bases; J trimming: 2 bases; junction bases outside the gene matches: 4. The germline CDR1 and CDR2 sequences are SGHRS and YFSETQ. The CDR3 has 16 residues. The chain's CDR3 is CASSLGGGGPYNEQFF. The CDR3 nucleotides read TGCGCCAGCAGCTTGGGGGGCGGGGGGCCCTACAATGAGCAGTTCTTC.

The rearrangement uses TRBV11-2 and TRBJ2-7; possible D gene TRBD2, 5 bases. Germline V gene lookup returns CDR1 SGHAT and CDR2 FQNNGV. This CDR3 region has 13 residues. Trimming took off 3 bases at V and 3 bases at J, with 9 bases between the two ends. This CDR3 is CASSFSGDYEQYF. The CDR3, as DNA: TGTGCCAGCAGCTTCAGCGGTGACTACGAGCAGTACTTC.

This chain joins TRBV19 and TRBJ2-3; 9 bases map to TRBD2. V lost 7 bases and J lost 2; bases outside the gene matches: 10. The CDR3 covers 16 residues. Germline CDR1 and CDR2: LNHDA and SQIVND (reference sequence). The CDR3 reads CASNGGRGGNTDTQYF. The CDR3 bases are TGTGCCAGTAACGGCGGGCGGGGGGGAAACACAGATACGCAGTATTTT.

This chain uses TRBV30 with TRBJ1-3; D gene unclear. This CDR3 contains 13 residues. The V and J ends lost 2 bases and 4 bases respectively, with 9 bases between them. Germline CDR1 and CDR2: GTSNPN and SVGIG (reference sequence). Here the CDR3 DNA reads TGTGCCTGGAGTTCGGCCCCAGGAAACACCATATATTTT. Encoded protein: CAWSSAPGNTIYF.

CDR3 bases: TGTGCCAGCAGCCAAGGGGGCAGGTCCTACGAGCAGTACTTC. Translating gives CASSQGGRSYEQYF. The V and J genes are TRBV4-2 and TRBJ2-7; weak D call: TRBD1 (5 bases). The CDR3 has 14 amino acids. Between the trimmed V and J ends, which lost 1 base and 1 base, there was a span of 8 bases. Germline lookup yields CDR1 LGHNA and CDR2 YNFKEQ.

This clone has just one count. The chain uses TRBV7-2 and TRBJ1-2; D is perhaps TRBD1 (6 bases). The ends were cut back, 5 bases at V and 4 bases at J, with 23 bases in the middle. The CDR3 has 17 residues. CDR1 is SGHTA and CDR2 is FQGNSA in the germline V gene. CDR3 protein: CASSPYRVPSYVYGYTF. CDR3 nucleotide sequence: TGTGCCAGCAGCCCCTACAGGGTACCGTCTTACGTCTATGGCTACACCTTC.

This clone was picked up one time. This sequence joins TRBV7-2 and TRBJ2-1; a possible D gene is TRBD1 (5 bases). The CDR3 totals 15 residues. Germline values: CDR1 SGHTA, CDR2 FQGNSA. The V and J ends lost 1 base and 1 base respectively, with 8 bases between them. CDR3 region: CASSLGSGSYNEQFF. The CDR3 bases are TGTGCCAGCAGCTTAGGGTCAGGGTCCTACAATGAGCAGTTCTTC.

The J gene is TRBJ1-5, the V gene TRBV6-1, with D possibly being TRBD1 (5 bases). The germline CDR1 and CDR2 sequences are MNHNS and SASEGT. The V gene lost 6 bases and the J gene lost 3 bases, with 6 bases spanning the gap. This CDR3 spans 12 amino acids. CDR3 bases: TGTGCCAGCAGGGGGCTCAATCAGCCCCAGCATTTT. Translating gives CASRGLNQPQHF.

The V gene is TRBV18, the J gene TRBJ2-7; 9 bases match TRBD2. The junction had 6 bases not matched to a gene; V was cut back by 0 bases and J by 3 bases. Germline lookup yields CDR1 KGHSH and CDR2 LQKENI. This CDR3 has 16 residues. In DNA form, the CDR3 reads TGTGCCAGCTCACCACCGAGAGCGGGAGGACTCTACGAGCAGTACTTC. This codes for CASSPPRAGGLYEQYF.

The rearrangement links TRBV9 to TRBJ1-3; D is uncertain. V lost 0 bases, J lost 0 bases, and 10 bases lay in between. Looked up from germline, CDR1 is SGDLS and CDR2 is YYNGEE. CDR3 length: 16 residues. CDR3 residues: CASSVVPGSSGNTIYF. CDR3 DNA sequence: TGTGCCAGCAGCGTAGTCCCGGGGAGCTCTGGAAACACCATATATTTT.

The CDR3 reads CASSFTFSGGQETQYF. CDR3 DNA sequence: TGTGCCAGCAGCTTTACTTTTAGCGGGGGACAAGAGACCCAGTACTTC. The J gene is TRBJ2-5, the V gene TRBV11-2; 9 bases line up with TRBD2. The CDR3 consists of 16 residues. After removal of 3 bases from V and 2 bases from J, the junction contained 7 bases not matched to a gene. Per the germline V gene, CDR1 is SGHAT and CDR2 is FQNNGV.

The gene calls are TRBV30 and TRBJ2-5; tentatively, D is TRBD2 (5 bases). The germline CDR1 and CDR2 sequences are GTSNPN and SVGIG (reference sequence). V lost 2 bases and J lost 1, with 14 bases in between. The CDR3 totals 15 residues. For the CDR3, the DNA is TGTGCCTGGAGTAGGGCCACGAGGGTCCAAGAGACCCAGTACTTC. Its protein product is CAWSRATRVQETQYF.